A selection of T cell receptor beta chains follows, all from one sample in a study of read filtering for tumor transcriptome and immune sequencing. From the reads, TCRdb called clonotypes with MiXCR, one entry per CDR3 protein. The sample yields tens of thousands of distinct CDR3 sequences, roughly 15% seen once. Sequenced material: a population of CD138-negative cells sorted from bone marrow. Receptors were obtained from a donor at least 40 years old with multiple myeloma. Both conserved end residues are part of each CDR3. The order of the fields is V gene, D gene, CDR3 length, J gene, clone size, CDR3 protein, CDR3 DNA. A D gene is named only where the DNA matches it firmly. The size of a clone is reported for some rows only, either as once, few or many, or as a class for expanded clones.

>TRBV7-9|-|16|TRBJ2-2|-
CASRKGGRERPGELFF
TGTGCCAGCAGGAAGGGGGGCAGGGAGCGCCCCGGGGAGCTGTTTTTT
>TRBV28|TRBD1|14|TRBJ2-1|-
CASIDGQGLRGQFF
TGTGCCAGCATTGATGGACAGGGGCTAAGGGGGCAGTTCTTC
>TRBV27|-|14|TRBJ1-1|few
CASSLSGHSTEAFF
TGTGCCAGTAGTTTGTCGGGGCATTCCACTGAAGCTTTCTTT
>TRBV5-4|-|14|TRBJ2-7|many
CASDRSRTSYEQYF
TGTGCCAGCGATCGGTCACGGACCTCCTACGAGCAGTACTTC
>TRBV29-1|-|16|TRBJ2-1|many
CSVEGLVEPGLDEQFF
TGCAGCGTCGAGGGGCTCGTAGAACCGGGACTCGATGAGCAGTTCTTC
>TRBV4-3|-|16|TRBJ1-2|many
CASSQEWGGTGYGYTF
TGCGCCAGCAGCCAAGAATGGGGGGGGACTGGCTATGGCTACACCTTC
>TRBV5-6|-|15|TRBJ1-1|many
CASSLAQGVSTEAFF
TGTGCCAGCAGCCTAGCGCAGGGTGTGAGCACTGAAGCTTTCTTT
>TRBV5-1|TRBD1|16|TRBJ2-5|many
CASSLGTGQPIETQYF
TGCGCCAGCAGCTTGGGGACAGGCCAACCGATAGAGACCCAGTACTTC
>TRBV7-3|-|13|TRBJ1-1|many
CASSRGTNTEAFF
TGTGCCAGCAGTCGGGGTACGAACACTGAAGCTTTCTTT
>TRBV7-8|-|14|TRBJ1-3|many
CASSLVGAGNTIYF
TGTGCCAGCAGCTTAGTAGGGGCTGGAAACACCATATATTTT
>TRBV12-3/TRBV12-4|-|14|TRBJ1-4|few
CASRRTVDNEKLFF
TGTGCCAGCAGGAGGACAGTCGATAATGAAAAACTGTTTTTT
>TRBV7-9|-|17|TRBJ2-6|many
CASSLAPELRGANVLTF
TGTGCCAGCAGCTTAGCCCCAGAGCTGCGTGGGGCCAACGTCCTGACTTTC
>TRBV12-3/TRBV12-4|-|13|TRBJ2-1|many
CASSRGPYNEQFF
TGTGCCAGCAGCCGGGGACCCTACAATGAGCAGTTCTTC
>TRBV30|-|12|TRBJ1-2|-
CAWSTPPDGYTF
TGTGCCTGGAGTACCCCTCCGGATGGCTACACCTTC
>TRBV4-1|TRBD2|16|TRBJ2-1|many
CASSRENSGGANEQFF
TGTGCCAGCAGCCGGGAAAATAGCGGGGGGGCCAATGAGCAGTTCTTC
>TRBV5-1|-|16|TRBJ2-1|medium-sized
CASSFKTTSSYNEQFF
TGCGCCAGCAGCTTCAAGACTACAAGCTCCTACAATGAGCAGTTCTTC
>TRBV12-3/TRBV12-4|TRBD1|15|TRBJ2-7|many
CASSMTGDPLYEQYF
TGTGCCAGCAGCATGACAGGGGACCCTCTCTACGAGCAGTACTTC
>TRBV7-8|-|14|TRBJ2-3|many
CASSLVLSTDTQYF
TGTGCCAGCAGCTTAGTTCTTAGCACAGATACGCAGTATTTT
>TRBV6-6|-|17|TRBJ2-7|many
CASSFSVVRREVGEQYF
TGTGCCAGCAGTTTTAGCGTCGTACGCCGGGAAGTAGGCGAGCAGTACTTC
>TRBV5-1|-|14|TRBJ1-1|many
CASSYPGGNTEAFF
TGCGCCAGCAGCTATCCTGGGGGGAACACTGAAGCTTTCTTT
>TRBV7-2|-|16|TRBJ1-5|many
CASSLRQVNSNQPQHF
TGTGCCAGCAGCTTAAGACAGGTCAACAGCAATCAGCCCCAGCATTTT
>TRBV7-2|-|14|TRBJ2-2|many
CASSRLENTGELFF
TGTGCCAGCAGCAGACTTGAGAACACCGGGGAGCTGTTTTTT
>TRBV18|TRBD1|14|TRBJ2-7|many
CASSPGQGAHEQYF
TGTGCCAGCTCCCCCGGACAGGGGGCTCACGAGCAGTACTTC
>TRBV5-6|-|15|TRBJ1-2|many
CASSLAGGLIYGYTF
TGTGCCAGCAGCTTGGCAGGCGGACTCATTTATGGCTACACCTTC
>TRBV6-2/TRBV6-3|-|13|TRBJ2-3|many
CASSQRVTDTQYF
TGTGCCAGCAGCCAGCGGGTCACAGATACGCAGTATTTT
>TRBV12-3/TRBV12-4|-|15|TRBJ1-2|many
CASRPLGGNNYGYTF
TGTGCCAGCAGACCCCTGGGAGGGAATAACTATGGCTACACCTTC
>TRBV6-5|-|12|TRBJ2-3|many
CASGKWGDTQYF
TGTGCCAGCGGGAAATGGGGAGATACGCAGTATTTT
>TRBV19|TRBD1|14|TRBJ2-2|many
CASRWTGGTGELFF
TGTGCCAGTCGCTGGACAGGGGGCACCGGGGAGCTGTTTTTT
>TRBV6-5|TRBD1|19|TRBJ1-4|many
CASSYTTGTGASTNEKLFF
TGTGCCAGCAGTTACACAACCGGGACAGGGGCCTCAACTAATGAAAAACTGTTTTTT
>TRBV11-2|TRBD2|14|TRBJ2-7|many
CASSWTSGIYEQYF
TGTGCCAGCAGTTGGACTAGCGGAATCTACGAGCAGTACTTC
>TRBV4-2|TRBD1|15|TRBJ1-4|many
CASSQAGGEVEKLFF
TGTGCCAGCAGCCAAGCAGGGGGGGAGGTTGAAAAACTGTTTTTT
>TRBV19|TRBD1|17|TRBJ2-4|few
CASSIQANRGPKNIQYF
TGTGCCAGTAGTATTCAGGCAAACAGGGGGCCAAAAAACATTCAGTACTTC
>TRBV10-3|TRBD1|13|TRBJ2-4|many
CATKPGGEDIQYF
TGTGCCACGAAGCCAGGGGGCGAGGACATTCAGTACTTC
>TRBV20-1|TRBD2|14|TRBJ2-5|many
CSARSSGGRETQYF
TGCAGTGCTAGAAGTAGCGGGGGTCGAGAGACCCAGTACTTC
>TRBV20-1|-|13|TRBJ2-3|many
CSARDTNADTQYF
TGCAGTGCTAGAGATACGAATGCAGATACGCAGTATTTT
>TRBV19|-|12|TRBJ2-7|many
CASSSDSYEQYF
TGTGCCAGTAGTAGCGACTCCTACGAGCAGTACTTC
>TRBV14|TRBD1|17|TRBJ2-2|many
CASSQWKGGAGTGELFF
TGTGCCAGCAGCCAGTGGAAAGGGGGCGCAGGAACCGGGGAGCTGTTTTTT
>TRBV6-2/TRBV6-3|TRBD2|14|TRBJ2-3|many
CASTKRGLADTQYF
TGTGCCAGCACAAAAAGGGGACTAGCGGATACGCAGTATTTT
>TRBV7-2|-|13|TRBJ2-7|many
CASSSNRAYEQYF
TGTGCCAGCAGCTCGAATCGGGCGTACGAGCAGTACTTC
>TRBV7-9|-|17|TRBJ1-1|many
CASSLARASVDGTEAFF
TGTGCCAGCAGCCTTGCCAGGGCATCAGTCGACGGCACTGAAGCTTTCTTT
>TRBV5-1|-|15|TRBJ2-5|many
CASTQGGLPQETQYF
TGCGCCAGCACCCAGGGGGGCCTTCCCCAAGAGACCCAGTACTTC
>TRBV7-9|-|13|TRBJ2-7|many
CASSPQDSYEQYF
TGTGCCAGCAGCCCACAGGACAGCTACGAGCAGTACTTC
>TRBV5-5|-|14|TRBJ1-1|-
CASSRRTGNTEAFF
TGTGCCAGCAGCCGTCGGACGGGGAACACTGAAGCTTTCTTT
>TRBV20-1|TRBD2|16|TRBJ2-1|many
CSASTSGGDTYNEQFF
TGCAGTGCTAGCACTAGCGGGGGGGATACCTACAATGAGCAGTTCTTC
>TRBV2|TRBD1|16|TRBJ2-1|many
CAITGVQGAPRAEQFF
TGTGCGATAACCGGGGTACAGGGGGCCCCTAGGGCCGAGCAGTTCTTC